This T cell receptor beta chain was captured in a study of human T cells and chemical hapten exposure. Time point indicated: pre-sensitization, week 0. The treatment: therapeutic diphenylcyclopropenone sensitization with weekly scalp DPC. The CDR3 runs 14 residues. The germline CDR1 and CDR2 sequences are DFQATT and SNEGSKA (reference sequence). Trimming at V came to 5 bases and at J to 6 bases, leaving 10 bases not matched to a gene. Study-level points and caveats: As patch test score rose, PT1 expanded TCR counts tended to rise as well.

This clonotype was counted a few times. Its antigen is not known. TCRdb ran MiXCR on the RACE reads and lists one entry per CDR3 protein. The sample has 35,000 to 45,000 distinct CDR3 sequences, 9.5% to 15% seen once. This material consisted of whole blood, taken in connection with sensitization to the hapten diphenylcyclopropenone (DPC). This chain uses TRBV20-1 with TRBJ2-1; 7 bases are shared with TRBD2. The sequence derives from a woman younger than 45 with alopecia areata. Some clones in this sample may be carry-over from other donors' samples. The DNA for the CDR3 is TGCAGTGCTTCTAGTGCCGAGCGGGGCAATGAGCAGTTCTTC. Its translation is CSASSAERGNEQFF.